The rows below give T cell receptor beta chains drawn from one sample of a study of blood T cell repertoires in COVID-19. Clones were sequenced by immunoSEQ multiplex PCR, and TCRdb holds only the in-frame ones, with some missing. The repertoire holds about 46,000 clones, around 87% seen once, with approximately 3% in the top ten. Input material: PBMCs or T cells enriched from blood (not recorded which). The receptors were gathered from a woman aged 45-59 years who had recovered from COVID-19. Both conserved end residues are part of each CDR3. Expanded clones are given a class, and other clones once, few, many or no size at all.

TRBV7-9	NA	TRBJ1-1	CASSHGRGGPGTAFF
TRBV19	few	TRBJ1-1	CASRLTGTPTPMNTEAFF
TRBV18	NA	TRBJ2-7	CASSPDRVYEQYF
TRBV6-5	once	TRBJ1-2	CASSSPAVGFDGYTF
TRBV5-1	NA	TRBJ2-2	CASSSDSGLNTGELFF
TRBV11-2	NA	TRBJ2-1	CASRGGNNEQFF
TRBV28	NA	TRBJ2-5	CASTSRGLAGEETQYF
TRBV7-2	NA	TRBJ2-3	CASSLGGPGTDTQYF
TRBV11-3	NA	TRBJ2-7	CASSFQGADEQYF
TRBV24-1	NA	TRBJ2-1	CATSDFKTGGRGEQFF
TRBV9	NA	TRBJ2-2	CASSPQGRFMPGELFF
TRBV20-1	NA	TRBJ2-2	CSAEGFSQLFF
TRBV29-1	NA	TRBJ1-1	CSVLPSRQALEAFF
TRBV6-6	NA	TRBJ2-5	CASRSGQGSVETQYF
TRBV9	NA	TRBJ2-3	CASSVGRVPNTDTQYF
TRBV28	NA	TRBJ1-2	CASSSTGTGLGTYGYTF
TRBV28	NA	TRBJ2-5	CASTHAAQGGETQYF
TRBV28	once	TRBJ1-1	CASFTGGIGNPTEAFF
TRBV7-2	NA	TRBJ2-7	CASSLNFDGRAYEQYF
TRBV7-6	NA	TRBJ2-6	CASTPGPPTSSGANVLTF
TRBV27	NA	TRBJ2-7	CASSFRSSGRAVAQEQYF
TRBV4-3	few	TRBJ2-2	CASSQDSGPGELFF
TRBV11-2	once	TRBJ1-6	CASSPPRRSYF